The 19 T cell receptor beta chains listed next were all sequenced from one sample in a study of blood T cell repertoires in COVID-19. Only in-frame clones appear in the TCRdb table, and some are missing; sequencing was by immunoSEQ multiplex PCR. The sample holds 300,000 to 400,000 clones, under 95% seen once. What was sequenced was PBMCs or T cells enriched from blood (not recorded which). The receptor set was obtained from a man aged 55 to 69 who had recovered from COVID-19.

J is TRBJ2-1 and V is TRBV19; D uncertain. The germline gives CDR1 LNHDA, CDR2 SQIVND (reference sequence). This CDR3 has 16 residues. V dropped 5 bases and J dropped 3 bases, with 17 bases sitting between them. The CDR3 protein is CASSAKQEEIYNEQFF. The CDR3, as DNA: TGTGCCAGTAGTGCAAAACAAGAAGAAATCTACAATGAGCAGTTCTTC.

In this sample, this clone turned up once. The chain employs TRBV4-1 and TRBJ1-2; tentatively, D is TRBD1 (6 bases). V was clipped by 2 bases and J by 8 bases, with 12 bases between them. Germline V gives CDR1 MGHRA, CDR2 YSYEKL. The CDR3 consists of 13 residues. The CDR3 sequence is CASSQTGYNGYTF. DNA of the CDR3: TGCGCCAGCAGCCAAACAGGGTACAACGGCTACACCTTC.

This clone has only a few counts. In DNA form, the CDR3 reads TGTGCCAGCAGCCAAGATTACGGGTCTAGGGGGGGTGGCTACACCTTC. This gives the protein CASSQDYGSRGGGYTF. The chain recombines TRBV4-2 with TRBJ1-2, with TRBD1 as a possible D gene (6 bases). The germline gives CDR1 LGHNA, CDR2 YNFKEQ. V lost 0 bases, J lost 7 bases, and 18 bases lay in between. This CDR3 is 16 amino acids long.

The chain has TRBV4-3 and TRBJ1-3; D possibly corresponds to TRBD1 (6 bases). V was shortened by 3 bases and J by 4 bases, with 13 bases between the two germline ends. The CDR3 has 15 residues. Germline V gene data show CDR1 as LGHNA and CDR2 as YSLEER. The CDR3 reads CASSHLPGEGNTIYF. The CDR3 DNA reads TGCGCCAGCAGCCACCTGCCAGGGGAAGGAAACACCATATATTTT.

The gene calls are TRBV7-2 and TRBJ2-7, with D tentatively TRBD2 (5 bases). Looked up from germline, CDR1 is SGHTA and CDR2 is FQGNSA. This CDR3 is 14 amino acids long. V was pared by 2 bases and J by 0 bases, with 8 bases between. CDR3 region: CASSLTGSSYEQYF. The CDR3 coding sequence is TGTGCCAGCAGCTTAACGGGAAGCTCCTACGAGCAGTACTTC.

V usage is TRBV3-1 (or the pseudogene TRBV3-2) and J usage is TRBJ2-1; D remains unclear. V dropped 11 bases and J dropped 6 bases, with 17 bases sitting between them. CDR3 length: 13 amino acids. Germline CDR1 LGHDT, CDR2 YNNKEL (reference sequence). CDR3 residues: CAASLSTANEQFF. CDR3 sequence (DNA): TGTGCCGCAAGCCTTTCAACCGCCAATGAGCAGTTCTTC.

The rearrangement joins TRBV6-2 or TRBV6-3 to TRBJ1-1, with a weak D call TRBD1 (6 bases). V was pared by 2 bases and J by 4 bases, with 8 bases between. CDR1 is MNHEY, CDR2 SVGEGT, per germline. The CDR3 consists of 13 residues. CDR3 DNA: TGTGCCAGCAGTTACAAACAGGGCACTGAAGCTTTCTTT. Protein product: CASSYKQGTEAFF.

CDR3 loop: CASSQDRGGGALDTQYF. The CDR3 coding sequence is TGCGCCAGCAGCCAAGATCGGGGCGGGGGGGCCTTAGATACGCAGTATTTT. The V gene is TRBV4-3, the J gene TRBJ2-3, with TRBD2 matching 9 bases. The CDR3 is 17 amino acids. Germline values: CDR1 LGHNA, CDR2 YSLEER. The V and J ends lost 0 bases and 5 bases, in that order; junction bases with no gene match: 9.

The chain joins TRBV3-1 (or the pseudogene TRBV3-2) to TRBJ2-2, with unresolved D. Trimming stripped 4 bases from V and 4 bases from J, with 7 bases between. Germline assignment: CDR1 LGHDT and CDR2 YNNKEL (reference sequence). The CDR3 runs to 13 residues. CDR3 nucleotides: TGTGCCAGCAGCCGAGCGTTCACCGGGGAGCTGTTTTTT. This codes for CASSRAFTGELFF.

The chain couples TRBV9 to TRBJ2-1; a possible D gene is TRBD2 (6 bases). The CDR3 sequence is 13 residues long. V lost 2 bases, J lost 10 bases, and 13 bases lay in between. Germline V gene sequence: CDR1 SGDLS, CDR2 YYNGEE. CDR3 residues: CASSVGLTGEQFF. The CDR3 coding sequence is TGTGCCAGCAGCGTCGGACTAACCGGGGAGCAGTTCTTC.

The chain combines TRBV18 with TRBJ1-3; 9 bases fit TRBD1. The J segment lost 5 bases and the V segment lost 2 bases, leaving 4 bases of the junction unmatched. This CDR3 is 15 amino acids long. Germline lookup yields CDR1 KGHSH and CDR2 LQKENI. CDR3 amino acids: CASSPGDRARNTIYF. CDR3 nucleotide sequence: TGTGCCAGCTCACCAGGGGACAGGGCAAGAAACACCATATATTTT. Complete variable domain (other parts from reference TRBV18 and TRBJ1-3): NAGVMQNPRHLVRRRGQEARLRCSPMKGHSHVYWYRQLPEEGLKFMVYLQKENIIDESGMPKERFSAEFPKEGPSILRIQQVVRGDSAAYFCASSPGDRARNTIYFGEGSWLTVV.

This chain joins TRBV25-1 and TRBJ1-1; D perhaps matches TRBD1 (5 bases). The CDR3 extends over 11 amino acids. CDR1 MGHDK and CDR2 SYGVNS come from the germline V gene. V was trimmed by 6 bases and J by 6 bases, leaving 8 bases between them. The CDR3 DNA sequence: TGTGCCAGCAGCGGGGGGGCTGAAGCTTTCTTT. It is translated as CASSGGAEAFF.

This chain connects TRBV6-5 to TRBJ1-2; 10 bases are a match to TRBD1. The CDR3 totals 15 residues. From germline, CDR1 is MNHEY and CDR2 SVGAGI. With 0 bases clipped from V and 6 bases from J, the junction kept 4 bases outside the gene matches. For the CDR3, the DNA is TGTGCCAGCAGTTACTCAAGGACAGGGGGAAATGGCTACACCTTC. Its translation is CASSYSRTGGNGYTF.

V and J are TRBV5-4 and TRBJ2-3; TRBD1 might be the D (6 bases). V gave up 4 bases and J gave up 0 bases, with 9 bases separating them. The CDR3 spans 14 residues. Germline-derived CDR1 and CDR2 are SGHNT and YYREEE (reference sequence). The DNA of the CDR3 is TGTGCCAGCAGCGCAGGACAGAGCACAGATACGCAGTATTTT. Translation gives CASSAGQSTDTQYF.

The chain uses TRBV15 and TRBJ1-5; 7 bases are a match to TRBD1. The germline V gene encodes CDR1 LNHNV and CDR2 YYDKDF (reference sequence). This CDR3 is 16 amino acids long. V lost 0 bases and J lost 2; bases outside the gene matches: 4. The CDR3, as DNA: TGTGCCACCAGCAGAGATGGAGGGACAGGCAATCAGCCCCAGCATTTT. It specifies CATSRDGGTGNQPQHF.

This chain links TRBV4-2 with TRBJ1-5; D remains ambiguous. The CDR3 has 15 amino acids. Germline V gene lookup returns CDR1 LGHNA and CDR2 YNFKEQ. Trimming removed 5 bases at V and 7 bases at J, with 18 bases between. The CDR3 DNA sequence: TGTGCCAGCAGCTCCCTCCGCGGGTCGGGGCAGCCCCAGCATTTT. Its protein product is CASSSLRGSGQPQHF.

The rearrangement uses TRBV7-2 and TRBJ1-1, with a tentative D call TRBD1 (5 bases). There are 13 residues in the CDR3. The germline V and J ends were trimmed by 5 bases and 1 base, with 8 bases remaining between them. Germline CDR1 reads SGHTA; CDR2 reads FQGNSA. The CDR3 region is CASSMQGNTEAFF. CDR3 coding DNA: TGTGCCAGCAGCATGCAGGGGAACACTGAAGCTTTCTTT. Full variable domain (outside the CDR3, taken from reference TRBV7-2 and TRBJ1-1): GAGVSQSPSNKVTEKGKDVELRCDPISGHTALYWYRQSLGQGLEFLIYFQGNSAPDKSGLPSDRFSAERTGGSVSTLTIQRTQQEDSAVYLCASSMQGNTEAFFGQGTRLTVV.

The chain combines TRBV7-9 with TRBJ1-4; D might be TRBD1 (6 bases). Looked up from germline, CDR1 is SEHNR and CDR2 is FQNEAQ (reference sequence). V lost 5 bases, J lost 8 bases, and 18 bases lay in between. This CDR3 has 15 amino acids. The CDR3 nucleotides are TGTGCCAGCAGCCTCGTGGTGGGGGCGCAGGAAAAACTGTTTTTT. Translation gives CASSLVVGAQEKLFF.

V and J are TRBV14 and TRBJ1-1; D perhaps matches TRBD1 (6 bases). V lost 3 bases, J lost 5 bases, and 16 bases lay in between. The germline V gene has CDR1 SGHDN and CDR2 FVKESK. This CDR3 contains 15 residues. The DNA of the CDR3 is TGTGCCAGCAGCCAGCCCAGGGGAAGAGGAACTGAAGCTTTCTTT. Protein: CASSQPRGRGTEAFF.